The 31 T cell receptor beta chains below come from one sample, sequenced in a study of blood T cell repertoires in COVID-19. TCRdb's copy holds only in-frame clones and misses some; the assay was immunoSEQ multiplex PCR. The table has roughly 250,000 clones, 88% seen once. The sequenced material came from peripheral blood. These receptors all come from a man aged 60 to 69 who had recovered from COVID-19.

J is TRBJ1-2 and V is TRBV6-5; 7 bases align to TRBD1. Trimming cost V 6 bases and J 2 bases; bases outside gene matches: 6. The CDR3 runs to 14 residues. The germline V gene encodes CDR1 MNHEY and CDR2 SVGAGI. CDR3 sequence: CASRRDRANYGYTF. CDR3 DNA sequence: TGTGCCAGCAGGCGAGACAGGGCCAACTATGGCTACACCTTC.

The chain recombines TRBV4-2 with TRBJ1-4; 9 bases line up with TRBD1. This CDR3 has 16 residues. V was pared by 4 bases and J by 0 bases, with 3 bases of the junction left unmatched. Looked up from germline, CDR1 is LGHNA and CDR2 is YNFKEQ. CDR3 in DNA: TGTGCCAGCAGCCCCCGGACAGGGGCAACTAATGAAAAACTGTTTTTT. Amino acid sequence: CASSPRTGATNEKLFF.

This chain connects TRBV30 to TRBJ1-3; tentative D call: TRBD1 (5 bases). V was shortened by 2 bases and J by 4 bases, with 15 bases between the two germline ends. Germline CDR1 and CDR2: GTSNPN and SVGIG (reference sequence). The CDR3 spans 15 residues. CDR3 protein: CAWSKGSAKGNTIYF. In DNA, the CDR3 is TGTGCCTGGAGTAAGGGGTCGGCGAAGGGAAACACCATATATTTT. Filled out from reference TRBV30 and TRBJ1-3, the complete variable domain reads SQTIHQWPATLVQPVGSPLSLECTVEGTSNPNLYWYRQAAGRGLQLLFYSVGIGQISSEVPQNLSASRPQDRQFILSSKKLLLSDSGFYLCAWSKGSAKGNTIYFGEGSWLTVV.

The genes are TRBV5-4 and TRBJ1-4; no clear D gene. Germline V lookup: CDR1 SGHNT, CDR2 YYREEE (reference sequence). The CDR3 spans 15 residues. V shed 6 bases and J shed 7 bases, with 19 bases lying between them. The CDR3 DNA follows: TGTGCCAGCAACAAGGCGGGAGGTACGGGTGAAAAACTGTTTTTT. This sequence encodes CASNKAGGTGEKLFF. Together with reference TRBV5-4 and TRBJ1-4, the CDR3 gives the full variable domain: ETGVTQSPTHLIKTRGQQVTLRCSSQSGHNTVSWYQQALGQGPQFIFQYYREEENGRGNFPPRFSGLQFPNYSSELNVNALELDDSALYLCASNKAGGTGEKLFFGSGTQLSVL.

The chain combines TRBV6-6 with TRBJ2-4, with 12 bases lining up with TRBD2. CDR1 is MNHNY and CDR2 is SVGAGI in the germline V gene (reference sequence). The CDR3 sequence is 16 residues long. J was trimmed by 0 bases and V by 5 bases; bases with no gene match: 2. The CDR3 reads CASSASGGVAKNIQYF. DNA of the CDR3: TGTGCCAGCAGTGCTAGCGGGGGGGTAGCCAAAAACATTCAGTACTTC.

V gene TRBV6-2 or TRBV6-3 combines with J gene TRBJ2-2; TRBD1 matches at 7 bases. The CDR3 has 15 residues. V lost 6 bases to trimming and J lost 5 bases; unmatched junction nucleotides: 9. CDR1 and CDR2 (germline): MNHEY, SVGEGT. The CDR3 nucleotides read TGTGCCAGCAGCCCAGGGGGTTTCGATACCGGGGAGCTGTTTTTT. It translates to CASSPGGFDTGELFF.

The V and J genes are TRBV19 and TRBJ2-2; D might be TRBD1 (5 bases). CDR1 is LNHDA and CDR2 is SQIVND in the germline V gene (reference sequence). Trimming removed 3 bases from V and 7 bases from J, with 15 bases in between. CDR3 length: 15 amino acids. CDR3 DNA sequence: TGTGCCAGTAGTATTAGGCAGGGCGGTGGCGGGGAGCTGTTTTTT. Encoded protein: CASSIRQGGGGELFF.

The chain carries TRBV11-3 and TRBJ2-1; D uncertain. The CDR3 spans 13 residues. Trimming removed 0 bases from V and 3 bases from J, with 3 bases in between. Per germline, CDR1 SGHNT and CDR2 YENEEA. DNA of the CDR3: TGTGCCAGCAGCTTAGACCTCTACAATGAGCAGTTCTTC. Translating it yields CASSLDLYNEQFF. Full variable domain (outside the CDR3, taken from reference TRBV11-3 and TRBJ2-1): EAGVVQSPRYKIIEKKQPVAFWCNPISGHNTLYWYLQNLGQGPELLIRYENEEAVDDSQLPKDRFSAERLKGVDSTLKIQPAELGDSAVYLCASSLDLYNEQFFGPGTRLTVL.

This rearrangement joins TRBV5-1 to TRBJ1-3; D is undetermined. The CDR3 contains 15 residues. V was pared by 0 bases and J by 3 bases, with 10 bases between. The germline V gene encodes CDR1 SGHRS and CDR2 YFSETQ. The CDR3 nucleotides read TGCGCCAGCAGCTTGGCCGGGGAAAGTGGAAACACCATATATTTT. Translation: CASSLAGESGNTIYF.

This clone has just one count. The V call is TRBV5-1, the J call TRBJ1-4; 11 bases align to TRBD1. Germline trimming cut 4 bases from V and 4 bases from J; bases unmatched to any gene: 9. The CDR3 spans 17 residues. Germline V lookup: CDR1 SGHRS, CDR2 YFSETQ. The CDR3: CASSRGQGERLNEKLFF. CDR3 nucleotides: TGCGCCAGCAGCAGGGGACAGGGGGAAAGGCTTAATGAAAAACTGTTTTTT.

The chain combines TRBV7-3 with TRBJ1-2; 8 bases align to TRBD1. The CDR3 runs to 15 residues. The germline gives CDR1 SGHTA, CDR2 FQGTGA. The junction had 4 bases not matched to a gene; V was cut back by 4 bases and J by 0 bases. The CDR3 protein is CASSSDRGANYGYTF. Here the CDR3 DNA reads TGTGCCAGCAGCTCTGACAGGGGAGCTAACTATGGCTACACCTTC.

The chain is built from TRBV27 and TRBJ1-4; perhaps TRBD1 as D (5 bases). CDR1 is MNHEY, CDR2 SMNVEV, per germline (reference sequence). The CDR3 contains 15 residues. The germline V and J ends were trimmed by 4 bases and 5 bases, with 14 bases remaining between them. CDR3 protein: CASSSQGSLNEKLFF. In nucleotides, the CDR3 is TGTGCCAGCAGTTCCCAGGGATCCCTGAATGAAAAACTGTTTTTT.

The chain is built from TRBV20-1 and TRBJ1-2; 8 nucleotides agree with TRBD1. This CDR3 comprises 12 residues. V gave up 3 bases and J gave up 6 bases; unmatched junction bases: 3. CDR1 DFQATT and CDR2 SNEGSKA come from the germline V gene (reference sequence). Here the CDR3 reads CSASSGGHGYTF. The CDR3 DNA reads as TGCAGTGCTAGTTCAGGGGGCCATGGCTACACCTTC.

This clone was seen a few times. V gene TRBV5-1 combines with J gene TRBJ1-3; D gene unclear. CDR1 and CDR2 (germline): SGHRS, YFSETQ. There are 15 residues in the CDR3. The V end was cut by 0 bases, the J end by 0 bases, with 7 bases between. CDR3: CASSLAGGSGNTIYF. The CDR3, as DNA: TGCGCCAGCAGCTTGGCCGGTGGCTCTGGAAACACCATATATTTT.

This chain connects TRBV30 to TRBJ1-1; D remains unclear. CDR1 and CDR2 (germline): GTSNPN, SVGIG (reference sequence). The V end was cut by 4 bases, the J end by 5 bases, with 11 bases between. CDR3 length: 12 residues. The DNA for the CDR3 is TGTGCCTGGAACAGAGTTGGGACTGAAGCTTTCTTT. Its translation is CAWNRVGTEAFF.

The rearrangement uses TRBV15 and TRBJ1-5, with 8 positions matching TRBD1. Germline V lookup: CDR1 LNHNV, CDR2 YYDKDF (reference sequence). The CDR3 covers 14 residues. The V segment lost 0 bases and the J segment 5 bases; nucleotides outside the gene matches: 0. DNA of the CDR3: TGTGCCACCAGCAGAGACAGGGGGCATCAGCCCCAGCATTTT. It is translated as CATSRDRGHQPQHF.

The CDR3: CASSLAGSNNSPLHF. The CDR3 nucleotides read TGCGCCAGCAGCTTGGCTGGGAGTAATAATTCACCCCTCCACTTT. The chain has TRBV5-1 and TRBJ1-6, with D uncertain. Germline V CDR1 and CDR2: SGHRS, YFSETQ. CDR3 size: 15 residues. V was trimmed by 0 bases and J by 5 bases, leaving 9 bases between them.

The J gene is TRBJ2-5, the V gene TRBV9; 7 nucleotides align to TRBD2. Germline loops: CDR1 SGDLS, CDR2 YYNGEE. The CDR3 contains 15 residues. V gave up 0 bases and J gave up 2 bases; unmatched junction bases: 4. The CDR3 spells CASSVAGGRQETQYF. CDR3 coding DNA: TGTGCCAGCAGCGTAGCGGGGGGTCGGCAAGAGACCCAGTACTTC.

This chain joins TRBV5-1 and TRBJ1-1; no firm D call. V was cut by 1 base and J by 1 base, with 11 bases left in between. CDR3 length: 15 residues. The germline V gene encodes CDR1 SGHRS and CDR2 YFSETQ. CDR3 in amino acids: CASSLRLRGNTEAFF. The CDR3 region has the DNA TGCGCCAGCAGCTTGAGGTTAAGAGGGAACACTGAAGCTTTCTTT.

The chain couples TRBV27 to TRBJ1-2; D might be TRBD1 (5 bases). Germline values: CDR1 MNHEY, CDR2 SMNVEV (reference sequence). Trimming shortened V by 7 bases and J by 8 bases, and 35 bases separated the two germline ends. This CDR3 spans 19 amino acids. The CDR3 protein is CASNPQNPPSQAYRGGYTF. In DNA, the CDR3 is TGTGCCAGCAATCCCCAAAACCCGCCCAGCCAGGCCTATAGGGGCGGCTACACCTTC.

This rearrangement joins TRBV2 to TRBJ1-1, with D unclear. V gave up 3 bases and J gave up 1 base, with 6 bases separating them. Germline V gives CDR1 SNHLY, CDR2 FYNNEI. The CDR3 has 13 amino acids. The CDR3 DNA follows: TGTGCCAGCAGTGACAGGCCGAACACTGAAGCTTTCTTT. Amino acids: CASSDRPNTEAFF.

The chain carries TRBV30 and TRBJ2-2; possibly TRBD2 for D (7 bases). The CDR3 consists of 15 residues. V shed 5 bases and J shed 6 bases, with 19 bases lying between them. The V gene's germline CDR1 is GTSNPN and CDR2 SVGIG (reference sequence). This CDR3 reads CAWQSRGGLSGELFF. The CDR3 nucleotides read TGTGCCTGGCAATCAAGGGGGGGCCTTTCCGGGGAGCTGTTTTTT.

The chain is built from TRBV11-2 and TRBJ1-1; TRBD1 agrees at 7 bases. The CDR3 totals 14 residues. Trimming cost V 5 bases and J 3 bases; bases outside gene matches: 6. Germline V gives CDR1 SGHAT, CDR2 FQNNGV. The CDR3 spells CASSPTTGYTEAFF. Written as DNA, the CDR3 is TGTGCCAGCAGCCCAACGACAGGGTACACTGAAGCTTTCTTT.

On this clone itself: Other DNA sequences in this sample translate to the same CDR3. The chain joins TRBV5-1 to TRBJ1-5; 9 nucleotides match TRBD1. Germline CDR1 is SGHRS and CDR2 is YFSETQ. With 0 bases clipped from V and 2 bases from J, the junction kept 0 bases outside the gene matches. The CDR3 consists of 15 residues. This chain's CDR3 is CASSLGQGGNQPQHF. DNA for the CDR3: TGCGCCAGCAGCTTGGGACAGGGGGGCAATCAGCCCCAGCATTTT.

V gene TRBV5-1 combines with J gene TRBJ2-5, with 15 bases matching TRBD2. The CDR3 extends over 16 amino acids. Germline V gives CDR1 SGHRS, CDR2 YFSETQ. The trim removed 3 bases at V and 5 bases at J, leaving 5 bases unmatched. CDR3 DNA: TGCGCCAGCAGCTCGGGACTAGCGGGGGGCGGGGAGACCCAGTACTTC. This gives the protein CASSSGLAGGGETQYF.

The CDR3: CSASLRHGEDNVLTF. The CDR3 bases are TGCAGTGCTAGTCTTCGACACGGGGAAGACAACGTCCTGACTTTC. This chain uses TRBV20-1 with TRBJ2-6; maybe TRBD2 (5 bases). Trimming took off 3 bases at V and 9 bases at J, with 18 bases between the two ends. CDR1 and CDR2 (germline): DFQATT, SNEGSKA (reference sequence). The CDR3 totals 15 residues.

This chain joins TRBV2 and TRBJ2-7; D might be TRBD2 (5 bases). The CDR3 sequence is 13 residues long. The germline V gene has CDR1 SNHLY and CDR2 FYNNEI. Trimming took 2 bases from V and 6 from J, leaving 11 bases between them. The CDR3 nucleotides read TGTGCCAGCAGTGAATCGGGCGAGGGCGAGCAGTACTTC. It codes for CASSESGEGEQYF.

This clone was seen a single time. V is TRBV25-1 and J is TRBJ2-7, with D hard to call. The germline CDR1 and CDR2 sequences are MGHDK and SYGVNS. V lost 4 bases, J lost 9 bases, and 10 bases lay in between. There are 11 residues in the CDR3. The CDR3 sequence is CASSAPTGQYF. CDR3 coding DNA: TGTGCCAGCAGTGCCCCTACGGGGCAGTACTTC.

This chain joins TRBV6-5 and TRBJ1-1, with D tentatively TRBD1 (5 bases). Germline values: CDR1 MNHEY, CDR2 SVGAGI. This CDR3 has 15 amino acids. Trimming took off 0 bases at V and 5 bases at J, with 13 bases between the two ends. The CDR3 bases are TGTGCCAGCAGTTACTCAGGGGTCCTTCGGACTGAAGCTTTCTTT. This encodes CASSYSGVLRTEAFF.

The chain recombines TRBV9 with TRBJ2-5; no firm D call. The CDR3 runs 13 residues. V was trimmed by 0 bases and J by 3 bases, leaving 6 bases between them. CDR1 and CDR2 from the germline V gene are SGDLS and YYNGEE. The CDR3 DNA is TGTGCCAGCAGCGTAGACGGAGAAGAGACCCAGTACTTC. As protein: CASSVDGEETQYF.

In this sample, this clone turned up once. The chain links TRBV6-5 to TRBJ1-2; D uncertain. V was trimmed by 6 bases and J by 1 base, leaving 3 bases between them. This CDR3 is 11 amino acids long. Germline V lookup: CDR1 MNHEY, CDR2 SVGAGI. CDR3 nucleotide sequence: TGTGCCAGCAGCTTTAACTATGGCTACACCTTC. Protein: CASSFNYGYTF.